This T cell receptor beta chain was captured in a study of CD8+CD57+ T cells in acquired aplastic anemia. Across the whole study: Each DNA sample taken from sorted CD4+ and CD8+ cells came to 3.2 ug on average. On average, healthy donors gave 8.5 million to 13 million reads for CD4+ cells. Study-level findings and limits: Patient and control CD8+ Simpson's diversity was not significantly different. Patients and controls turned out to have twenty-nine CD8+ CDR3 sequences in common.

Researchers used genomic DNA as the template to profile TCR beta VDJ and CDR3. TCRdb reprocessed the reads with MiXCR, giving one entry per CDR3 protein. The top ten hold roughly 34% of the sample, which has some 47,000 distinct CDR3 sequences, about 78% seen once. V was pared by 6 bases and J by 14 bases, with 9 bases between. The CDR3 runs 8 residues. Per the germline V gene, CDR1 is DFQATT and CDR2 is SNEGSKA (reference sequence). A word on this clonotype: Its target is unknown.

The chain has TRBV20-1 and TRBJ2-3; D is unresolved. This clonotype originated in a human donor in good health, serving as a control. Material for sequencing was sorted CD4+, CD8+, or CD8+CD57+ T cells (not recorded which) from PBMCs. The CDR3 region is CSAQWGYF. In DNA, the CDR3 is TGCAGTGCCCAATGGGGGTATTTT.